This T cell receptor beta chain was captured in a study of metastatic and nonmetastatic thyroid tumors. Overall study context: Malignant thyroid and benign thyroid patients provided blood and tumor or nodule tissue whose repertoires were compared.

In the study's own analysis: Clinicopathological groups differed in CDR3, with these differences serving to build a distant-metastasis classifier for papillary thyroid cancer. TCRdb re-called clones from the PCR reads using MiXCR. The V and J calls here are based on TCRdb, not the publication. The data contain approximately 90,000 clones, around 7.8% of them singletons. Thyroid surgery was preceded by no treatment in any patient. As regards this clone: Its antigen is not identified.

Study results and limitations: A significant increase in TCR beta diversity was reportedly seen in malignant thyroid tumors relative to benign nodules, in blood and tumor.

Trimming took 0 bases from V and 3 from J, leaving 18 bases between them. Germline V lookup: CDR1 DFQATT, CDR2 SNEGSKA (reference sequence). This CDR3 has 17 residues. The rearrangement links TRBV20-1 to TRBJ1-5; possible D gene TRBD1, 5 bases. This TCR derives from a female donor with papillary thyroid cancer or a benign thyroid nodule (not recorded which). Some clones in this sample may be carry-over from other donors' samples. The material sequenced was blood. In DNA form, the CDR3 reads TGCAGTGCTAGAGATCTCACGGGGCAGAATCCCAATCAGCCCCAGCATTTT. Its translation is CSARDLTGQNPNQPQHF.